Listed here is a single T cell receptor beta chain. The record originates from a study of shared clonotypes between healthy human individuals. Produced via immunoSEQ multiplex PCR; TCRdb's table is partial and in-frame only. There are approximately 470,000 clones in the sample; more than 65% occur only once, and 10% to 15% lies in the top ten. The length of the CDR3 is 13 residues. Trimming pared 10 bases from V and 3 bases from J, leaving 16 bases between. CDR1 is MNHEY and CDR2 is SVGAGI in the germline V gene. This sequence joins TRBV6-5 and TRBJ2-7; D is unresolved. This sequence was found in a woman aged 35 to 49 in good health. Some clones in this sample may be carry-over from other donors' samples. Sample: PBMCs. The CDR3, as DNA: TGTGCCACTTTAGCACCCGGCATCTACGAGCAGTACTTC. Protein product: CATLAPGIYEQYF.